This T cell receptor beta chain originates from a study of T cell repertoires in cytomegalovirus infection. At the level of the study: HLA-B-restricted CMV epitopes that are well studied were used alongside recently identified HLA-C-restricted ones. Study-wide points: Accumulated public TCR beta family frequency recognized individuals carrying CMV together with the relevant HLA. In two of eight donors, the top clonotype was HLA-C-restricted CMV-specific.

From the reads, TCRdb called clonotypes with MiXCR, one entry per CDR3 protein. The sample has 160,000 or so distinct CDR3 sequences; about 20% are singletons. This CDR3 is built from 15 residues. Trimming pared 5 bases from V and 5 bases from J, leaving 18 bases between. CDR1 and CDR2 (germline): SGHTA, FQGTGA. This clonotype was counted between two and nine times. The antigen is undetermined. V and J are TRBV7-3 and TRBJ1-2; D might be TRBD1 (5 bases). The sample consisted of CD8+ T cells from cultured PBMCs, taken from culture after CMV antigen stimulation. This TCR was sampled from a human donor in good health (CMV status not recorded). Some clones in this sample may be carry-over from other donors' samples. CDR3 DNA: TGTGCCAGCAGCCTCCTTGGGGGAGTTGGTTATGGCTACACCTTC. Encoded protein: CASSLLGGVGYGYTF.